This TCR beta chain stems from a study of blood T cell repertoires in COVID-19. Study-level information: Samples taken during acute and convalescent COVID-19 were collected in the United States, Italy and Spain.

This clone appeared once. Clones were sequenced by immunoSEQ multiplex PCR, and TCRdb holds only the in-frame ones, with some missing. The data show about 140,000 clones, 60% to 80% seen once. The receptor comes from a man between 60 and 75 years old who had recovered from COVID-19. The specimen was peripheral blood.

The CDR3: CASSVRLAGVINEQFF. The CDR3 DNA reads as TGTGCCAGCAGCGTCCGACTAGCGGGGGTAATCAATGAGCAGTTCTTC. V and J are TRBV9 and TRBJ2-1, with 12 bases matching TRBD2. Germline V gene data show CDR1 as SGDLS and CDR2 as YYNGEE. V lost 2 bases, J lost 6 bases, and 6 bases stayed unmatched. The CDR3 consists of 16 residues.